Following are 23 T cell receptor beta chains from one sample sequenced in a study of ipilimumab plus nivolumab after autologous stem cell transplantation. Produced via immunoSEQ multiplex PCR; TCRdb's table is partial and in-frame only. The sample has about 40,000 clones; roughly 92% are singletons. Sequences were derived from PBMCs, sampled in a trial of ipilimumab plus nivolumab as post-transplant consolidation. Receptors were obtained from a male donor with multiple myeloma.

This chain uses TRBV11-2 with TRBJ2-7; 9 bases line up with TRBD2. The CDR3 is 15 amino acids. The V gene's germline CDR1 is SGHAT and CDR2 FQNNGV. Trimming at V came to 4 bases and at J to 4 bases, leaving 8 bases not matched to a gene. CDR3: CASSSTVSGRYEQYF. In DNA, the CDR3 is TGTGCCAGCAGCTCGACGGTGAGCGGGAGGTACGAGCAGTACTTC.

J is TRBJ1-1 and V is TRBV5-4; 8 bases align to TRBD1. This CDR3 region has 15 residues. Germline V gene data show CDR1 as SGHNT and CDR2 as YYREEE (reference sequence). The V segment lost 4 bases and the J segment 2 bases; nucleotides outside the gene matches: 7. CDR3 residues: CASSVDRGPNTEAFF. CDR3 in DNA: TGTGCCAGCAGCGTTGACAGGGGACCTAACACTGAAGCTTTCTTT.

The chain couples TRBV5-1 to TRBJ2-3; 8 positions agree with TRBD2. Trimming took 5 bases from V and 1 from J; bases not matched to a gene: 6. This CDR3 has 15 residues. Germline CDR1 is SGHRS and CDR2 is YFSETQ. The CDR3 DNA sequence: TGCGCCAGCAGTATCGGGAGGGCCGGCACAGATACGCAGTATTTT. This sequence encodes CASSIGRAGTDTQYF.

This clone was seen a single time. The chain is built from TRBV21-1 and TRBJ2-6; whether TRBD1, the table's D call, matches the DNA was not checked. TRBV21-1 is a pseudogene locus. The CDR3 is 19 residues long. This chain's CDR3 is CASSKKSRGQSSGANVLTF. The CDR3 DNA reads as TGTGCCAGCAGCAAAAAGAGTAGGGGACAGAGCTCTGGGGCCAACGTCCTGACTTTC.

CDR3 bases: TGTGCCAGCAGCAATACAGGGGACTCTGGGGCCAACGTCCTGACTTTC. Protein: CASSNTGDSGANVLTF. The chain employs TRBV7-9 and TRBJ2-6, with TRBD1 identical over 7 bases. V shed 5 bases and J 0 bases; nucleotides not matched to a gene: 4. This CDR3 has 16 amino acids. Germline lookup yields CDR1 SEHNR and CDR2 FQNEAQ (reference sequence).

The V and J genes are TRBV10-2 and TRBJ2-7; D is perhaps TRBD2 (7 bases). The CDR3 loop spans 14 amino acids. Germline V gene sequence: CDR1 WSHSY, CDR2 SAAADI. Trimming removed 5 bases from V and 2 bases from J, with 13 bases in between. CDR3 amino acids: CASSLPGGPYEQYF. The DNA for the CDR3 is TGCGCCAGCAGTCTCCCCGGGGGGCCCTACGAGCAGTACTTC.

CDR3 coding DNA: TGCGCCAGCAGCTTGCGGGGCGGGGGCAGCACAGATACGCAGTATTTT. Protein product: CASSLRGGGSTDTQYF. The chain recombines TRBV5-1 with TRBJ2-3, with D possibly TRBD2 on 7 matching bases. The CDR3 spans 16 residues. CDR1 SGHRS and CDR2 YFSETQ come from the germline V gene. V dropped 1 base and J dropped 0 bases, with 12 bases sitting between them.

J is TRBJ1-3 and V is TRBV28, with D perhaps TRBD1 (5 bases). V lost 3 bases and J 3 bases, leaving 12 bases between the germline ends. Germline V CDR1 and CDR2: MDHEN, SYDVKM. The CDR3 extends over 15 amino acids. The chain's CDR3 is CASSFVRDRGNTIYF. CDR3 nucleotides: TGTGCCAGCAGTTTCGTCAGGGACCGTGGAAACACCATATATTTT.

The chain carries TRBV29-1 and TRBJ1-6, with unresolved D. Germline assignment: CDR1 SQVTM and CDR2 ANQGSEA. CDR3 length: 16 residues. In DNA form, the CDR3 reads TGCACCTCCCCGAAGGTCCACTTTATATATAATTCACCCCTCCACTTT. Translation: CTSPKVHFIYNSPLHF. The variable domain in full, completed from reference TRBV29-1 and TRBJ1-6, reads SAVISQKPSRDICQRGTSLTIQCQVDSQVTMMFWYRQQPGQSLTLIATANQGSEATYESGFVIDKFPISRPNLTFSTLTVSNMSPEDSSIYLCTSPKVHFIYNSPLHFGNGTRLTVT.

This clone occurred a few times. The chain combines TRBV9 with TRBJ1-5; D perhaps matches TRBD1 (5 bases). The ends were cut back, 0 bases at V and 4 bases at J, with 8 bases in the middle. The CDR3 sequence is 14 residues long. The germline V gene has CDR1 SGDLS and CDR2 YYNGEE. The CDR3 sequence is CASSVGQGNQPQHF. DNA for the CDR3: TGTGCCAGCAGCGTAGGGCAGGGAAATCAGCCCCAGCATTTT.

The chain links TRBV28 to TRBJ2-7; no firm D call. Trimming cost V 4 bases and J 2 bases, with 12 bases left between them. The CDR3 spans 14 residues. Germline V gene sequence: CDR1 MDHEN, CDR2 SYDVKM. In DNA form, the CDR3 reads TGTGCCAGCAGTTCCCCTTTTGGAACCTACGAGCAGTACTTC. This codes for CASSSPFGTYEQYF. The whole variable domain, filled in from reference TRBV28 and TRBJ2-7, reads DVKVTQSSRYLVKRTGEKVFLECVQDMDHENMFWYRQDPGLGLRLIYFSYDVKMKEKGDIPEGYSVSREKKERFSLILESASTNQTSMYLCASSSPFGTYEQYFGPGTRLTVT.

The CDR3 bases are TGTGCCAGCAGTTGGCAACGGATCAATGAGCAGTTCTTC. It is translated as CASSWQRINEQFF. The chain has TRBV28 and TRBJ2-1; unclear D gene. The CDR3 has 13 amino acids. Germline V gives CDR1 MDHEN, CDR2 SYDVKM. V was pared by 4 bases and J by 6 bases, with 10 bases between.

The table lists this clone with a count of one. The CDR3 spells CSYEGGYTF. The DNA of the CDR3 is TGCAGTTATGAGGGTGGCTACACCTTC. The chain links TRBV29-1 to TRBJ1-2; D is uncertain. This CDR3 region has 9 residues. CDR1 and CDR2 from the germline V gene are SQVTM and ANQGSEA.

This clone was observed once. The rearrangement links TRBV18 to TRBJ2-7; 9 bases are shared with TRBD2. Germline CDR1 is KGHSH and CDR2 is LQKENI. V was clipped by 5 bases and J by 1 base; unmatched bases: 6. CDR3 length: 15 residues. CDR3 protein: CASSTAGGASYEQYF. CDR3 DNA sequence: TGTGCCAGCTCAACGGCGGGGGGGGCGTCCTACGAGCAGTACTTC.

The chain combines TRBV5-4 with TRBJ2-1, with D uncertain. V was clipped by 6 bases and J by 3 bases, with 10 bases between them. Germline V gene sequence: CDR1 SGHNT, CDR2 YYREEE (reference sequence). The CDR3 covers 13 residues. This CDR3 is CASTKEFYNEQFF. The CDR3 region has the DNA TGTGCCAGCACCAAGGAGTTCTACAATGAGCAGTTCTTC.

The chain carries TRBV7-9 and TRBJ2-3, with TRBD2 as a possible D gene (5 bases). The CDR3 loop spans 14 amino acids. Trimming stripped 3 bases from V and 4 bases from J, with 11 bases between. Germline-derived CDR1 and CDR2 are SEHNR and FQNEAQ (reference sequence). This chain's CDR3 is CASSFTSRADTQYF. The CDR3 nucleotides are TGTGCCAGCAGCTTCACATCGAGGGCAGATACGCAGTATTTT.

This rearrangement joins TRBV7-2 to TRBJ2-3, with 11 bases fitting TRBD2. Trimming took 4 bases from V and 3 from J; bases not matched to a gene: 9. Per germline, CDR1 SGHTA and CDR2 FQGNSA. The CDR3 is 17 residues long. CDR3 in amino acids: CASSSRGTSGETDTQYF. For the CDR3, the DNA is TGTGCCAGCAGCTCCAGGGGGACTAGCGGAGAAACAGATACGCAGTATTTT.

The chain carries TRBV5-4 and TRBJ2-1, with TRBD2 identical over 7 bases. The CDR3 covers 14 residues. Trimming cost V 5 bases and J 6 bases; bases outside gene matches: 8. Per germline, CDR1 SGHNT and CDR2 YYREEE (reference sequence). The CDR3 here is CASSPGGRVNEQFF. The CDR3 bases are TGTGCCAGCAGTCCCGGAGGGAGGGTCAATGAGCAGTTCTTC.

CDR3 residues: CASSFGTSISPLHF. The CDR3 coding sequence is TGTGCCAGCAGCTTTGGGACAAGTATCTCACCCCTCCACTTT. The chain employs TRBV7-2 and TRBJ1-6; tentatively, D is TRBD1 (6 bases). The CDR3 length is 14 residues. CDR1 is SGHTA and CDR2 is FQGNSA in the germline V gene. Trimming cost V 3 bases and J 10 bases, with 13 bases left between them. Filled out from reference TRBV7-2 and TRBJ1-6, the complete variable domain reads GAGVSQSPSNKVTEKGKDVELRCDPISGHTALYWYRQSLGQGLEFLIYFQGNSAPDKSGLPSDRFSAERTGGSVSTLTIQRTQQEDSAVYLCASSFGTSISPLHFGNGTRLTVT.

For the CDR3, the DNA is TGTGCCAGCAGTTTAGCTGGGTTGCCCGAGGGAACCTCCTACAATGAGCAGTTCTTC. This codes for CASSLAGLPEGTSYNEQFF. V is TRBV27 and J is TRBJ2-1; perhaps TRBD2 as D (5 bases). The germline V and J ends were trimmed by 2 bases and 0 bases, with 20 bases remaining between them. The germline CDR1 and CDR2 sequences are MNHEY and SMNVEV (reference sequence). The CDR3 has 19 amino acids.

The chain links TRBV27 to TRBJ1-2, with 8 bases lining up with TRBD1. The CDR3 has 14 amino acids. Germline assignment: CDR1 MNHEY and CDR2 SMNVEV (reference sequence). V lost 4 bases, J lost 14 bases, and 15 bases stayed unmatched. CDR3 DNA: TGTGCCAGCAGTTCATTGGGACAGGACCCGGTAAATACCTTC. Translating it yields CASSSLGQDPVNTF.

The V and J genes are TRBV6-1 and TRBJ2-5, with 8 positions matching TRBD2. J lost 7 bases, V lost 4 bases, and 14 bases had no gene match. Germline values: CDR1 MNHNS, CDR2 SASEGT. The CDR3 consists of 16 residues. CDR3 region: CASSVGIAGLVGTQYF. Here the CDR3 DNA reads TGTGCCAGCAGTGTCGGGATAGCGGGGTTAGTTGGGACCCAGTACTTC.

The CDR3 reads CASSAGSGSPGETQYF. The CDR3 bases are TGTGCCAGCAGCGCCGGAAGCGGGAGCCCAGGAGAGACCCAGTACTTC. The V gene is TRBV9, the J gene TRBJ2-5, with 8 bases that match TRBD2. The CDR3 sequence is 16 residues long. CDR1 and CDR2 (germline): SGDLS, YYNGEE. The trim removed 3 bases at V and 4 bases at J, leaving 11 bases unmatched.